This T cell receptor (beta chain) was captured by sequencing in a study of blood T cell repertoires in COVID-19. At the level of the study: The United States, Italy and Spain supplied acute and convalescent COVID-19 samples.

Assay: immunoSEQ multiplex PCR; the TCRdb copy retains only in-frame clones and omits some. The table has roughly 170,000 clones, 84% seen once. Germline CDR1 is SGHDT and CDR2 is YYEEEE. The CDR3 covers 15 residues. The V segment lost 0 bases and the J segment 8 bases; nucleotides outside the gene matches: 10. This receptor was taken from a man aged 40-50 years who had recovered from COVID-19. The genes are TRBV5-6 and TRBJ2-5; 7 bases fit TRBD1. The source material was peripheral blood. CDR3 DNA sequence: TGTGCCAGCAGCTTGGGGGGACAGTCTTTCGTTACCCAGTACTTC. It yields the protein CASSLGGQSFVTQYF.